Below are 2 T cell receptor beta chains sequenced from a single sample in a study of cytomegalovirus exposure and HLA in healthy donors. The primer mix had 60 Vbeta and 13 Jbeta primers. Only in-frame clones appear in the TCRdb table, and some are missing; sequencing was by immunoSEQ multiplex PCR. The sample has under 150,000 clones; around 78% are singletons. Sample: PBMCs. These receptors all come from a woman aged 45-60 years in good health and CMV-seronegative.

The chain joins TRBV30 to TRBJ1-2, with D possibly matching TRBD1 (6 bases). V dropped 1 base and J dropped 6 bases, with 12 bases sitting between them. The CDR3 runs to 13 residues. The germline V gene has CDR1 GTSNPN and CDR2 SVGIG (reference sequence). The CDR3, as DNA: TGTGCCTGGAGTGAGGGGGGGCTCCATGGCTACACCTTC. Translating it yields CAWSEGGLHGYTF.

The chain has TRBV7-9 and TRBJ2-7, with 7 bases matching TRBD2. J lost 5 bases, V lost 5 bases, and 15 bases had no gene match. CDR1 SEHNR and CDR2 FQNEAQ come from the germline V gene (reference sequence). CDR3 length: 16 residues. The CDR3 nucleotides read TGTGCCAGCAGCCGTAGGGAGGGCGCCCCCTGGCACGAGCAGTACTTC. It codes for CASSRREGAPWHEQYF.